This T cell receptor beta chain is from a study of T cell responses to AZD1222 COVID-19 vaccine. Turning to this clone: The antigen remains unidentified.

Sequenced by immunoSEQ multiplex PCR; TCRdb stores in-frame clones only, minus some. The sample has about 120,000 clones; around 90% are singletons. Study-wide points: Of the AZD1222 recipients, only 5 or 6 were seropositive at baseline.

Germline values: CDR1 MNHEY, CDR2 SMNVEV (reference sequence). With 6 bases removed from V and 5 bases from J, the gap between germline ends came to 13 bases. The CDR3 runs to 13 residues. The receptor's source is an adult in good health. J is TRBJ2-5 and V is TRBV27; D is ambiguous. Sequencing used peripheral blood, obtained on day 0 of AZD1222 vaccination. The CDR3 DNA sequence: TGTGCCAGCAGCCTACGGTTCCGGGAGACCCAGTACTTC. The encoded protein is CASSLRFRETQYF.